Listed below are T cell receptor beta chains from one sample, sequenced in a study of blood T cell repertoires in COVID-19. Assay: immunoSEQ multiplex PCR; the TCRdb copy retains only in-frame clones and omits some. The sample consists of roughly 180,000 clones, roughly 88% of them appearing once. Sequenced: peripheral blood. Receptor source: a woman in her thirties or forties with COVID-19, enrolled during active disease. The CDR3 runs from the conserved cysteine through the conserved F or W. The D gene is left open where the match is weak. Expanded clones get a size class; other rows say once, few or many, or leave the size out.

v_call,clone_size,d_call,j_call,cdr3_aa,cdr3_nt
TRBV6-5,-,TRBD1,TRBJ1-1,CASSYSRDRENTEAFF,TGTGCCAGCAGTTACTCCCGGGACAGGGAGAACACTGAAGCTTTCTTT
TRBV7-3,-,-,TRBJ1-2,CASSLDSATQAGGYTF,TGTGCCAGCAGCTTAGATTCGGCCACCCAAGCGGGGGGCTACACCTTC
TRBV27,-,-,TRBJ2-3,CASSLMGAQTDTQYF,TGTGCCAGCAGTTTAATGGGGGCGCAAACAGATACGCAGTATTTT
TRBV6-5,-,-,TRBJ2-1,CASTRDSLSEQFF,TGTGCCAGCACCCGGGACTCACTCAGTGAGCAGTTCTTC
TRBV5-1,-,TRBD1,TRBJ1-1,CASSLGGAQGARTEAFF,TGCGCCAGCAGCTTGGGTGGCGCGCAGGGGGCTCGCACTGAAGCTTTCTTT
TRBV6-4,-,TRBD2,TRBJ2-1,CASRLIGLAGAPNEQFF,TGTGCCAGCAGACTCATTGGACTAGCGGGAGCCCCAAATGAGCAGTTCTTC
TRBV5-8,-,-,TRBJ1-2,CASSFRGIGGYTF,TGTGCCAGCAGCTTCCGGGGGATCGGTGGCTACACCTTC
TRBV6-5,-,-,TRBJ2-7,CASSYSRLEHEQYF,TGTGCCAGCAGTTACTCGAGACTAGAACACGAGCAGTACTTC
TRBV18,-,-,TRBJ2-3,CASSPPNRVTSTDTQYF,TGTGCCAGCTCACCACCCAACAGGGTTACTAGCACAGATACGCAGTATTTT
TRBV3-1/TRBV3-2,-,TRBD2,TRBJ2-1,CASSQPGRAGNEQFF,TGTGCCAGCAGCCAGCCCGGGAGGGCCGGGAATGAGCAGTTCTTC
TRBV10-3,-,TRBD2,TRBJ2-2,CAIRTSGENTGELFF,TGTGCCATCAGAACTAGCGGGGAGAACACCGGGGAGCTGTTTTTT
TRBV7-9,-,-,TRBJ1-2,CASSPTDSSNYGYTF,TGTGCCAGCAGCCCAACAGACAGTTCTAACTATGGCTACACCTTC
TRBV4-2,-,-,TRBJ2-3,CASSQTRADTQYF,TGTGCCAGCAGCCAAACTAGGGCAGATACGCAGTATTTT
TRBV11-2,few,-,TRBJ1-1,CASSLAGTEAFF,TGTGCCAGCAGCCTCGCAGGGACTGAAGCTTTCTTT
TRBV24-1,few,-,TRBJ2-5,CATAHGTVETQYF,TGTGCCACCGCCCACGGGACTGTGGAGACCCAGTACTTC
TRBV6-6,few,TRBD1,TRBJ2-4,CASSGGQLKNIQYF,TGTGCCAGCAGTGGGGGACAGCTCAAAAACATTCAGTACTTC
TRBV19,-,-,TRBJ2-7,CASTATGSSYEQYF,TGTGCCAGTACCGCGACAGGAAGCTCCTACGAGCAGTACTTC
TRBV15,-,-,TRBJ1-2,CAIQEQGLGYTF,TGTGCCATCCAGGAGCAGGGGCTTGGCTACACCTTC
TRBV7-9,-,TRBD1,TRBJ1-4,CASGTGTGLTTNEKLFF,TGTGCCAGCGGGACCGGGACAGGATTAACAACTAATGAAAAACTGTTTTTT
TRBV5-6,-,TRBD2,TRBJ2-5,CASSRLAGGPGYQETQYF,TGTGCCAGCAGCCGACTAGCGGGAGGGCCAGGGTACCAAGAGACCCAGTACTTC
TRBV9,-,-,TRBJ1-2,CASSGGQISYGYTF,TGTGCCAGCAGTGGGGGACAAATTAGCTATGGCTACACCTTC
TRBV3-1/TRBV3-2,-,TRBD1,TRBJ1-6,CASSHGTGDNSPLHF,TGTGCCAGCAGCCACGGGACAGGGGATAATTCACCCCTCCACTTT
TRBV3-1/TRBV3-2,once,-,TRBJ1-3,CASSPRDTTSGNTIYF,TGTGCCAGCAGCCCAAGGGACACGACCTCTGGAAACACCATATATTTT
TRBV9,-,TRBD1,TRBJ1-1,CASSSRGRPTEAFF,TGTGCCAGCAGCTCAAGGGGGCGCCCCACTGAAGCTTTCTTT
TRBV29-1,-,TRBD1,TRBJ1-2,CSVDGDRGDYGYTF,TGCAGCGTTGATGGGGACAGAGGGGACTATGGCTACACCTTC
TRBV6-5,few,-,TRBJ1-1,CASSRMNTEAFF,TGTGCCAGCAGCCGTATGAACACTGAAGCTTTCTTT
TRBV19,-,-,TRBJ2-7,CASSTRDSYYEQYF,TGTGCCAGTAGTACACGGGACTCTTACTACGAGCAGTACTTC
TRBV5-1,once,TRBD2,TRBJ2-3,CATSGNTDTQYF,TGCGCTACTAGCGGGAACACAGATACGCAGTATTTT
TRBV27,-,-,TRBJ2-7,CVTRQSSYEQYF,TGTGTCACCAGACAGTCAAGCTACGAGCAGTACTTC
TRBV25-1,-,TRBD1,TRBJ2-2,CASSEGDRGALGELFF,TGTGCCAGCAGTGAAGGTGACAGGGGGGCACTCGGGGAGCTGTTTTTT
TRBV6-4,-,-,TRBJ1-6,CASALRTKGSPLHF,TGTGCCAGCGCGCTTAGGACAAAGGGTTCACCCCTCCACTTT
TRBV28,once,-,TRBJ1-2,CASSSYSRKFGYTF,TGTGCCAGCAGTTCCTACAGCCGTAAGTTTGGCTACACCTTC
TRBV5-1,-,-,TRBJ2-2,CASSPRVTNTGELFF,TGCGCCAGCAGCCCGCGGGTAACGAACACCGGGGAGCTGTTTTTT
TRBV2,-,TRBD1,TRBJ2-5,CASTRDRPETQYF,TGTGCCAGTACAAGGGACAGGCCAGAGACCCAGTACTTC
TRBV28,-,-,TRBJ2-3,CASTRQRTDTQYF,TGTGCCAGCACTAGGCAGCGCACAGATACGCAGTATTTT
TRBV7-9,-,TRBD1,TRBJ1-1,CASSLGDRGVEAFF,TGTGCCAGCAGCTTAGGCGACAGGGGGGTTGAAGCTTTCTTT
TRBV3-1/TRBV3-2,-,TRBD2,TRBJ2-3,CASRFTGGSPDTQYF,TGTGCCAGCCGATTCACGGGCGGGAGCCCAGATACGCAGTATTTT
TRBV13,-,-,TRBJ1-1,CASLYMRGTEAFF,TGTGCCAGCTTGTATATGCGAGGAACTGAAGCTTTCTTT
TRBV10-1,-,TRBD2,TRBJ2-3,CARPSRGPSGISDTQYF,TGCGCCAGACCGTCCCGTGGGCCTAGCGGAATTTCAGATACGCAGTATTTT
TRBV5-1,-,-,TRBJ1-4,CASSYDRKNEKLFF,TGCGCCAGCAGCTACGACAGGAAAAATGAAAAACTGTTTTTT
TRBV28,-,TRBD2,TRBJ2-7,CASSLSGAGGYEQYF,TGTGCCAGCAGTTTATCAGGAGCGGGAGGCTACGAGCAGTACTTC
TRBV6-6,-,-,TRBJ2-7,CASAASGPYEQYF,TGTGCCAGCGCCGCAAGCGGCCCCTACGAGCAGTACTTC
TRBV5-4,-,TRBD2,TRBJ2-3,CASSLQSGNFTDTQYF,TGTGCCAGCAGCTTGCAAAGCGGGAACTTCACAGATACGCAGTATTTT
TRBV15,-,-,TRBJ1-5,CATSRVDDQPQHF,TGTGCCACCAGCAGAGTAGATGATCAGCCCCAGCATTTT
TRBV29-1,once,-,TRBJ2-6,CSVRYSGANVLTF,TGCAGCGTCCGGTACTCTGGGGCCAACGTCCTGACTTTC
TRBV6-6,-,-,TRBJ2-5,CASSYSSSGQETQYF,TGTGCCAGCAGTTACTCGAGTAGCGGCCAAGAGACCCAGTACTTC
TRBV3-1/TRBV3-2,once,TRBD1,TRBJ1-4,CASSRPLFPGQGSEKLFF,TGTGCCAGCAGCCGGCCTCTGTTCCCGGGACAGGGGAGTGAAAAACTGTTTTTT
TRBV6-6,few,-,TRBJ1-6,CASTDLGGSYNSPLHF,TGTGCCAGCACCGACTTGGGGGGCTCCTATAATTCACCCCTCCACTTT
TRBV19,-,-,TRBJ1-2,CASSVIGVTGLDSGYTF,TGTGCCAGTAGTGTCATAGGCGTGACAGGTTTGGATTCTGGCTACACCTTC
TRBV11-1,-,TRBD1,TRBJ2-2,CASSFPRDRDTGELFF,TGTGCCAGCAGCTTCCCACGCGACAGGGACACCGGGGAGCTGTTTTTT